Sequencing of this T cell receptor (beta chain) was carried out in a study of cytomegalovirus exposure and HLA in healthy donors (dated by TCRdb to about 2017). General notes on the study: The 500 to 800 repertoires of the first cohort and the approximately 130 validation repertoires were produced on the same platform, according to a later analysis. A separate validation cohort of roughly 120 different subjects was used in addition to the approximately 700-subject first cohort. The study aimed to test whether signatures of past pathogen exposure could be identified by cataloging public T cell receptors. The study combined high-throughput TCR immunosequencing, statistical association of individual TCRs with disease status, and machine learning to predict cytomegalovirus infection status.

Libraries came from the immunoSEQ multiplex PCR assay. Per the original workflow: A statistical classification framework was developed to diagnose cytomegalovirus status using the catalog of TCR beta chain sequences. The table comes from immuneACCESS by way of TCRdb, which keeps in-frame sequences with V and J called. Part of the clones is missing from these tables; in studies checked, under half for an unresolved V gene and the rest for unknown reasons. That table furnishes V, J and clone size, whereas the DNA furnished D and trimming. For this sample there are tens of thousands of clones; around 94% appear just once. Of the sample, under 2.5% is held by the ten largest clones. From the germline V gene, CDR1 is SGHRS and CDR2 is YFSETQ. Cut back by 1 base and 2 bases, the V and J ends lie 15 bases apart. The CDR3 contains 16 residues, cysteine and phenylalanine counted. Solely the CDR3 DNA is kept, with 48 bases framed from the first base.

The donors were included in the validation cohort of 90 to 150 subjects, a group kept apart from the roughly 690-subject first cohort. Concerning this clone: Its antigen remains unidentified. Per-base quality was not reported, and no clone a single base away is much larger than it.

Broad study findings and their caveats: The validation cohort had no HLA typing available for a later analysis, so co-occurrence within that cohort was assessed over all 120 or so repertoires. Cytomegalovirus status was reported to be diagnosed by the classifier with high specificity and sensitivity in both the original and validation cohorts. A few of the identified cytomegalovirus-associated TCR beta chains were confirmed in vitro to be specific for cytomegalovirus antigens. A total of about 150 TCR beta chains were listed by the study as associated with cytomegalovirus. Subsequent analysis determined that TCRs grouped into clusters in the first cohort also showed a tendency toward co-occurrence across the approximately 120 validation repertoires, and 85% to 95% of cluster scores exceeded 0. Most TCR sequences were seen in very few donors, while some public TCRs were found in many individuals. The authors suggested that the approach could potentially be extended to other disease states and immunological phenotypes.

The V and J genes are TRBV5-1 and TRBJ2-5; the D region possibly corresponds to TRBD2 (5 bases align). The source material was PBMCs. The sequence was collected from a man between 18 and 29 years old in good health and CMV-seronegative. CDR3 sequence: CASSLQGSYIQETQYF. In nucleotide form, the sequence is TGCGCCAGCAGCTTGCAAGGGAGTTATATACAAGAGACCCAGTACTTC.